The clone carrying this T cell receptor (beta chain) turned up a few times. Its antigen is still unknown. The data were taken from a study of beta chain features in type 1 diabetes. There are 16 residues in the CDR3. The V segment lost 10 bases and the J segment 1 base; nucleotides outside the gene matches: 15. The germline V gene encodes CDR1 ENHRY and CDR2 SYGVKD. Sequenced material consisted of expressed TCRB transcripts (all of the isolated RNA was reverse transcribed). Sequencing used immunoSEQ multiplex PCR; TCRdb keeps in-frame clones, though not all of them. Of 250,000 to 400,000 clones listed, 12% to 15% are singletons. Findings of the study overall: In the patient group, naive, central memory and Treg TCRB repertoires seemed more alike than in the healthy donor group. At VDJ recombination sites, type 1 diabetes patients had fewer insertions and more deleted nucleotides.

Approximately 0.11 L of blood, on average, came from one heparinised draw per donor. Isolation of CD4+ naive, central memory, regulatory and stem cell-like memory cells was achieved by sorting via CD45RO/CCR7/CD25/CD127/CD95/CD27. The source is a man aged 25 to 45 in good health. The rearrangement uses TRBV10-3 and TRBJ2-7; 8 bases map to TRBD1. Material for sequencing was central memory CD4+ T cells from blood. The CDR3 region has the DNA TGTGCCAGCAGCCCGGACAGGGCGACGAGGTCCTACGAGCAGTACTTC. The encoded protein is CASSPDRATRSYEQYF.